The sequence of this TCR beta chain was determined in a study of T cell responses to AZD1222 COVID-19 vaccine. Broader study findings: With two AZD1222 doses given, Spike-specific TCR breadth and depth both rose.

The assay was immunoSEQ multiplex PCR, and TCRdb's table has in-frame clones only and misses some. This sample has tens of thousands of clones, with approximately 91% found just once. The CDR3 contains 16 residues. Germline V CDR1 and CDR2: LNHNV, YYDKDF (reference sequence). V was pared by 3 bases and J by 3 bases, with 17 bases between. With respect to this clone: Its antigen is undetermined.

V is TRBV15 and J is TRBJ1-2; possibly TRBD1 for D (6 bases). This clonotype originated in an adult in good health. Sequences were derived from peripheral blood, sampled on day 0 of AZD1222 vaccination. The CDR3 sequence: CATSRIHTGTDYGYTF. The DNA of the CDR3 is TGTGCCACCAGCAGGATACACACAGGGACTGACTATGGCTACACCTTC.